These 27 T cell receptor beta chains share one sample of origin, sequenced in a study of blood T cell repertoires in COVID-19. Profiling relied on immunoSEQ multiplex PCR, and the TCRdb table lists in-frame clones only, not all of them. The table includes 65,000 to 100,000 clones, about 86% detected once. Sequences were obtained from peripheral blood. The receptors shown here come from a woman older than 75 with acute or convalescent COVID-19.

The chain carries TRBV7-8 and TRBJ1-2, with a weak D call TRBD1 (6 bases). Trimming took 5 bases from V and 7 from J, leaving 14 bases between them. Looked up from germline, CDR1 is SGHVS and CDR2 is FQNEAQ. CDR3 length: 13 amino acids. CDR3 loop: CASSRQVGFGYTF. The CDR3, as DNA: TGTGCCAGCAGCAGACAGGTTGGGTTTGGCTACACCTTC.

The chain links TRBV19 to TRBJ1-5; 9 nucleotides align to TRBD1. Germline values: CDR1 LNHDA, CDR2 SQIVND (reference sequence). Trimming at V came to 0 bases and at J to 0 bases, leaving 9 bases not matched to a gene. The CDR3 runs 19 residues. In DNA, the CDR3 is TGTGCCAGTAGTATAGAAGGACAGGGGATTCCCTATAGCAATCAGCCCCAGCATTTT. This gives the protein CASSIEGQGIPYSNQPQHF. Filled out from reference TRBV19 and TRBJ1-5, the complete variable domain reads DGGITQSPKYLFRKEGQNVTLSCEQNLNHDAMYWYRQDPGQGLRLIYYSQIVNDFQKGDIAEGYSVSREKKESFPLTVTSAQKNPTAFYLCASSIEGQGIPYSNQPQHFGDGTRLSIL.

V gene TRBV29-1 combines with J gene TRBJ2-7; TRBD2 agrees at 7 bases. This CDR3 has 14 amino acids. The ends lost 5 bases at V and 3 bases at J; junction bases unmatched: 10. Germline V gene lookup returns CDR1 SQVTM and CDR2 ANQGSEA. The CDR3 loop reads CSVLLREGIYEQYF. Written as DNA, the CDR3 is TGCAGCGTTCTCCTCAGGGAGGGGATCTACGAGCAGTACTTC.

The rearrangement joins TRBV19 to TRBJ1-1; D is perhaps TRBD1 (6 bases). The V gene lost 3 bases and the J gene lost 3 bases, with 11 bases spanning the gap. The CDR3 consists of 14 residues. Germline V gives CDR1 LNHDA, CDR2 SQIVND (reference sequence). The CDR3 DNA reads TGTGCCAGTAGTATCTTGGCAGGGGACACTGAAGCTTTCTTT. This translates into CASSILAGDTEAFF.

This clone occurred once. V is TRBV2 and J is TRBJ2-7; D may be TRBD2 (6 bases). The CDR3 has 11 amino acids. The germline V and J ends were trimmed by 3 bases and 11 bases, with 11 bases remaining between them. In germline, CDR1 is SNHLY, CDR2 FYNNEI. CDR3 sequence: CASSERDVEYF. In nucleotides, the CDR3 is TGTGCCAGCAGTGAGCGGGACGTAGAGTACTTC.

V and J are TRBV6-5 and TRBJ1-6; TRBD1 matches at 7 bases. This CDR3 region has 14 residues. Germline V gene lookup returns CDR1 MNHEY and CDR2 SVGAGI. V trimming: 5 bases; J trimming: 6 bases; junction bases outside the gene matches: 4. CDR3 nucleotides: TGTGCCAGCAGTCGGGACAGCCCTAATTCACCCCTCCACTTT. It translates to CASSRDSPNSPLHF.

This clone has a handful of counts. The J gene is TRBJ2-2, the V gene TRBV19; 11 nucleotides line up with TRBD2. Trimming at V came to 9 bases and at J to 3 bases, leaving 6 bases not matched to a gene. CDR1 is LNHDA and CDR2 is SQIVND in the germline V gene (reference sequence). The CDR3 loop spans 15 amino acids. The CDR3: CASISGRVDTGELFF. The DNA for the CDR3 is TGTGCCAGCATTAGCGGGAGGGTGGACACCGGGGAGCTGTTTTTT.

This clone was recorded only once. The V gene is TRBV3-1 (or the pseudogene TRBV3-2), the J gene TRBJ2-1, with D tentatively TRBD2 (5 bases). CDR3 length: 17 residues. V dropped 1 base and J dropped 1 base, with 14 bases sitting between them. The V gene's germline CDR1 is LGHDT and CDR2 YNNKEL (reference sequence). CDR3 nucleotide sequence: TGTGCCAGCAGCCAAGGTATAATGGGAGAATCCTACAATGAGCAGTTCTTC. Its translation: CASSQGIMGESYNEQFF.

The chain uses TRBV20-1 and TRBJ2-1; D ambiguous. V shed 2 bases and J shed 6 bases, with 5 bases lying between them. CDR3 size: 11 residues. Germline V gives CDR1 DFQATT, CDR2 SNEGSKA (reference sequence). The CDR3 region is CSARPLNEQFF. CDR3 sequence (DNA): TGCAGTGCTAGACCCCTCAATGAGCAGTTCTTC.

The genes are TRBV7-9 and TRBJ2-6; 9 nucleotides match TRBD1. This CDR3 spans 15 amino acids. Germline CDR1 is SEHNR and CDR2 is FQNEAQ (reference sequence). The CDR3 DNA follows: TGTGTCGCCGGACAGGGGAGCTCTGGGGCCAACGTCCTGACTTTC. Encoded protein: CVAGQGSSGANVLTF. The variable domain in full, completed from reference TRBV7-9 and TRBJ2-6, reads DTGVSQNPRHKITKRGQNVTFRCDPISEHNRLYWYRQTLGQGPEFLTYFQNEAQLEKSRLLSDRFSAERPKGSFSTLEIQRTEQGDSAMYLCVAGQGSSGANVLTFGAGSRLTVL.

DNA of the CDR3: TGCGCCAGCAGCCCGCGACAGGGCTCTGGGGCCAACGTCCTGACTTTC. Residues: CASSPRQGSGANVLTF. The chain uses TRBV5-1 and TRBJ2-6; the match to TRBD1 covers 7 bases. V trimming: 4 bases; J trimming: 0 bases; junction bases outside the gene matches: 4. CDR1 is SGHRS and CDR2 is YFSETQ in the germline V gene. CDR3 length: 16 residues.

J is TRBJ2-4 and V is TRBV4-3; 8 bases are shared with TRBD1. This CDR3 contains 17 residues. V was clipped by 0 bases and J by 3 bases; unmatched bases: 7. Per germline, CDR1 LGHNA and CDR2 YSLEER. The CDR3 DNA reads TGCGCCAGCAGCCAAGATACGACAGGGGTTGGCAAAAACATTCAGTACTTC. The encoded protein is CASSQDTTGVGKNIQYF.

The rearrangement links TRBV30 to TRBJ2-1; D is undetermined. Germline assignment: CDR1 GTSNPN and CDR2 SVGIG (reference sequence). V lost 3 bases, J lost 6 bases, and 9 bases lay in between. The CDR3 covers 12 residues. The CDR3 DNA is TGTGCCTGGAGACCCAGCGCCAATGAGCAGTTCTTC. Amino acids: CAWRPSANEQFF.

The chain uses TRBV28 and TRBJ2-5, with 9 bases lining up with TRBD1. The V and J ends lost 6 bases and 2 bases, in that order; junction bases with no gene match: 7. The CDR3 contains 15 residues. From germline, CDR1 is MDHEN and CDR2 SYDVKM. The CDR3 DNA is TGTGCCAGCAGCGGGACAGGGTTAGGGCAAGAGACCCAGTACTTC. Protein: CASSGTGLGQETQYF.

The gene calls are TRBV25-1 and TRBJ2-3; perhaps TRBD2 as D (6 bases). This CDR3 is 14 amino acids long. Germline V gives CDR1 MGHDK, CDR2 SYGVNS. The ends were cut back, 5 bases at V and 0 bases at J, with 9 bases in the middle. As DNA, the CDR3 is TGTGCCAGCAGTTTGGGGGGTAGCACAGATACGCAGTATTTT. Translated, it gives CASSLGGSTDTQYF.

The chain couples TRBV16 to TRBJ2-1; D perhaps matches TRBD1 (6 bases). The length of the CDR3 is 12 residues. The V gene's germline CDR1 is KGHSY and CDR2 FQNENV. The V end lost 5 bases, the J end lost 9 bases, and 11 bases lay between the germline ends. CDR3 amino acids: CASSYRGTEQFF. CDR3 in DNA: TGTGCCAGCAGCTATAGGGGGACTGAGCAGTTCTTC. Filled out from reference TRBV16 and TRBJ2-1, the complete variable domain reads GEEVAQTPKHLVRGEGQKAKLYCAPIKGHSYVFWYQQVLKNEFKFLISFQNENVFDETGMPKERFSAKCLPNSPCSLEIQATKLEDSAVYFCASSYRGTEQFFGPGTRLTVL.

V gene TRBV25-1 combines with J gene TRBJ2-5, with 7 positions matching TRBD1. This CDR3 is 14 amino acids long. Germline assignment: CDR1 MGHDK and CDR2 SYGVNS. After removal of 3 bases from V and 5 bases from J, the junction contained 6 bases not matched to a gene. The CDR3 nucleotides read TGTGCCAGCAGTGATGACAGGGCGAGGGAGACCCAGTACTTC. This codes for CASSDDRARETQYF.

This clone was recorded once. The rearrangement uses TRBV28 and TRBJ2-5, with TRBD1 as a possible D gene (6 bases). From germline, CDR1 is MDHEN and CDR2 SYDVKM. V shed 5 bases and J shed 1 base, with 11 bases lying between them. This CDR3 region has 14 residues. The CDR3 here is CASSGRTVQETQYF. The CDR3, as DNA: TGTGCCAGCAGTGGCAGGACAGTCCAAGAGACCCAGTACTTC. The full variable domain, its missing parts supplied by reference TRBV28 and TRBJ2-5, is DVKVTQSSRYLVKRTGEKVFLECVQDMDHENMFWYRQDPGLGLRLIYFSYDVKMKEKGDIPEGYSVSREKKERFSLILESASTNQTSMYLCASSGRTVQETQYFGPGTRLLVL.

The CDR3, as DNA: TGTGCCAGCAGTTCGTCCGGGACATCCGGCTACACCTTC. Encoded protein: CASSSSGTSGYTF. This chain uses TRBV28 with TRBJ1-2, with D perhaps TRBD1 (6 bases). The germline CDR1 and CDR2 sequences are MDHEN and SYDVKM. V gave up 4 bases and J gave up 8 bases, with 14 bases separating them. This CDR3 has 13 amino acids.

The rearrangement joins TRBV5-5 to TRBJ1-3; 11 bases line up with TRBD1. Germline V CDR1 and CDR2: SGHKS, YYEKEE (reference sequence). Losses at the gene ends were 3 bases for V and 0 bases for J; bases not matched to a gene: 5. The length of the CDR3 is 17 residues. The CDR3 loop is CASSWGQGDTSGNTIYF. CDR3 sequence (DNA): TGTGCCAGCAGCTGGGGACAGGGGGATACCTCTGGAAACACCATATATTTT.

The chain joins TRBV30 to TRBJ1-6; 7 bases line up with TRBD1. The CDR3 contains 11 residues. Germline CDR1 reads GTSNPN; CDR2 reads SVGIG (reference sequence). CDR3 region: CGTGLNSPLHF. CDR3 bases: TGTGGGACAGGACTTAATTCACCCCTCCACTTT.

The gene calls are TRBV5-6 and TRBJ2-3; D possibly corresponds to TRBD1 (5 bases). The CDR3 is 14 residues long. The V end was cut by 0 bases, the J end by 3 bases, with 8 bases between. The germline CDR1 and CDR2 sequences are SGHDT and YYEEEE. CDR3 sequence (DNA): TGTGCCAGCAGCTTGGCGCAGGGAACAGATACGCAGTATTTT. It is translated as CASSLAQGTDTQYF.

V and J are TRBV30 and TRBJ1-3, with TRBD1 as a possible D gene (6 bases). Germline V gives CDR1 GTSNPN, CDR2 SVGIG (reference sequence). The CDR3 extends over 15 amino acids. Deletions cut 0 bases from V and 0 bases from J, with 9 bases between. This CDR3 is CAWSVGQLSGNTIYF. In nucleotides, the CDR3 is TGTGCCTGGAGTGTTGGACAGCTCTCTGGAAACACCATATATTTT.

As DNA, the CDR3 is TGTGCCAGTACCGAAGGGATTCGGGGTGGCTACACCTTC. It specifies CASTEGIRGGYTF. The chain is built from TRBV19 and TRBJ1-2; D not resolved. The V and J ends lost 7 bases and 7 bases respectively, with 16 bases between them. From germline, CDR1 is LNHDA and CDR2 SQIVND (reference sequence). This CDR3 has 13 amino acids.

The rearrangement links TRBV3-1 (or the pseudogene TRBV3-2) to TRBJ2-7, with D possibly TRBD2 on 6 matching bases. The V end lost 6 bases, the J end lost 0 bases, and 15 bases lay between the germline ends. Germline V CDR1 and CDR2: LGHDT, YNNKEL (reference sequence). This CDR3 is built from 15 residues. In DNA, the CDR3 is TGTGCCAGCAGGTTTAGCGGTACTAGCTCCTACGAGCAGTACTTC. It codes for CASRFSGTSSYEQYF.

The CDR3 sequence is CAWRATSGSRWGNEQFF. CDR3 coding DNA: TGTGCCTGGAGGGCGACTAGCGGGAGTCGATGGGGCAATGAGCAGTTCTTC. This sequence joins TRBV30 and TRBJ2-1, with 12 bases lining up with TRBD2. This CDR3 is built from 17 residues. V lost 3 bases and J lost 6; bases outside the gene matches: 12. From germline, CDR1 is GTSNPN and CDR2 SVGIG (reference sequence).

The gene calls are TRBV12-5 and TRBJ1-6; 8 bases match TRBD1. The CDR3 is 16 amino acids. Trimming removed 2 bases from V and 10 bases from J; junction bases left unmatched: 10. The germline gives CDR1 LGHNT, CDR2 FRNRAP. The CDR3 coding sequence is TGTGCTAGTGGTTTGACCTTCGGACAGGGCGAATCACCCCTCCACTTT. This translates into CASGLTFGQGESPLHF. The variable domain in full, completed from reference TRBV12-5 and TRBJ1-6, reads DARVTQTPRHKVTEMGQEVTMRCQPILGHNTVFWYRQTMMQGLELLAYFRNRAPLDDSGMPKDRFSAEMPDATLATLKIQPSEPRDSAVYFCASGLTFGQGESPLHFGNGTRLTVT.